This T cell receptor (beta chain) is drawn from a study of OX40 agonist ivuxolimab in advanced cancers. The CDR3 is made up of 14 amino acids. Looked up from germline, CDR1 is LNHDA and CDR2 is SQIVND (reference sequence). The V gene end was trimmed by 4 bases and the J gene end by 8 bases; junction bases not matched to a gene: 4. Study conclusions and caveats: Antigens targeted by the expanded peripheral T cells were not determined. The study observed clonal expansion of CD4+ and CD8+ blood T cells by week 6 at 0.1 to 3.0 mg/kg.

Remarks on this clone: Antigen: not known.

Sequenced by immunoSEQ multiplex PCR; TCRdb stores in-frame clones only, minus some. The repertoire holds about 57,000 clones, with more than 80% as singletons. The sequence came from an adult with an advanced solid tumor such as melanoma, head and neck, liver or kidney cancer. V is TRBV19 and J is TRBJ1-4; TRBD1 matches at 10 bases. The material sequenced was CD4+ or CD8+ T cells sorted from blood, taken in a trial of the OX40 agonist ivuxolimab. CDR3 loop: CASSTGTGDEKLFF. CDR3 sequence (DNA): TGTGCCAGTAGTACCGGGACAGGGGACGAAAAACTGTTTTTT.